Listed below are T cell receptor beta chains from one sample, sequenced in a study of blood T cell repertoires in COVID-19. Data came from immunoSEQ multiplex PCR; TCRdb stores just in-frame clones and leaves some out. This table holds 250,000 to 300,000 clones, roughly 90% found once. The specimen was peripheral blood. The source is a woman in her 30s with COVID-19, enrolled during active disease. Each CDR3 is given without its conserved first and last residue. The order of the fields is J gene, V gene, clone size, CDR3 protein. The size field is filled for only some rows; it gives once, few, many or a size class.

J: TRBJ2-1
V: TRBV4-1
size: .
CDR3: ASTTKNGLAGYNEQF

J: TRBJ1-1
V: TRBV4-1
size: .
CDR3: ASTPVGQGETEAF

J: TRBJ2-7
V: TRBV19
size: once
CDR3: ASSQRDGGTYEQY

J: TRBJ1-5
V: TRBV28
size: .
CDR3: ASSLWGDRGGGNQPQH

J: TRBJ1-2
V: TRBV27
size: once
CDR3: ASRRDRDHSYT

J: TRBJ1-5
V: TRBV5-8
size: .
CDR3: ASSQSTGNHNQPQH

J: TRBJ2-1
V: TRBV11-3
size: .
CDR3: ASSPGLAGGSSYNEQF

J: TRBJ2-3
V: TRBV5-1
size: .
CDR3: ASSRDSRTDTQY

J: TRBJ1-5
V: TRBV2
size: once
CDR3: ASSDPLLNQPQH

J: TRBJ2-7
V: TRBV7-9
size: few
CDR3: ASDRGRYEQY

J: TRBJ1-3
V: TRBV11-2
size: .
CDR3: ASSYQKRSPPYSGNTIY

J: TRBJ1-1
V: TRBV2
size: few
CDR3: ASGTGAYTEAF

J: TRBJ2-1
V: TRBV9
size: .
CDR3: ASSAYRGGEQF

J: TRBJ1-2
V: TRBV27
size: few
CDR3: ASSLWGGTSNYGYT

J: TRBJ2-1
V: TRBV7-9
size: .
CDR3: ASSLQGNEQF

J: TRBJ2-2
V: TRBV5-4
size: once
CDR3: ASRSGGTNTGELF

J: TRBJ1-4
V: TRBV19
size: .
CDR3: ASSVRAGTGLEKLF

J: TRBJ1-4
V: TRBV25-1
size: .
CDR3: ASSGIDRGNEKLF

J: TRBJ2-1
V: TRBV2
size: .
CDR3: ARPGLAGGRDEQF

J: TRBJ2-1
V: TRBV11-2
size: few
CDR3: ASSWSGAEQF

J: TRBJ1-1
V: TRBV4-1
size: .
CDR3: ASSQDGRGPEAF

J: TRBJ2-3
V: TRBV14
size: .
CDR3: ASSFRTGVTDTQY

J: TRBJ1-1
V: TRBV6-6
size: .
CDR3: ASSYERMNTEAF

J: TRBJ1-5
V: TRBV5-1
size: .
CDR3: ASSLVAGFNQPQH

J: TRBJ1-1
V: TRBV10-2
size: .
CDR3: ASSPANRGHNTEAF

J: TRBJ1-1
V: TRBV3-1/TRBV3-2
size: .
CDR3: ASSQVSNSEAF

J: TRBJ2-7
V: TRBV9
size: .
CDR3: ASSHARDGSGGEQY

J: TRBJ1-3
V: TRBV5-1
size: .
CDR3: ASSLGTGLGTGNTIY

J: TRBJ2-1
V: TRBV4-1
size: once
CDR3: ASSPRQGDPNEQF

J: TRBJ2-7
V: TRBV13
size: .
CDR3: ASTLERDYEQY

J: TRBJ2-7
V: TRBV27
size: .
CDR3: ASGRQGQYEQY

J: TRBJ1-5
V: TRBV7-9
size: .
CDR3: ASSGTIRQGLNQPQH

J: TRBJ2-1
V: TRBV14
size: .
CDR3: ASSQDVSAGGAREQF

J: TRBJ1-1
V: TRBV6-5
size: .
CDR3: ASSPQGDTEAF

J: TRBJ1-1
V: TRBV21-1
size: .
CDR3: ASSIRVSSEAF

J: TRBJ1-3
V: TRBV5-8
size: .
CDR3: ASSSRGRENTIY

J: TRBJ2-5
V: TRBV11-2
size: .
CDR3: ATLPSGKETQY

J: TRBJ2-7
V: TRBV6-5
size: .
CDR3: ASSYNSPQYYEQY

J: TRBJ2-2
V: TRBV24-1
size: once
CDR3: ATSETGTGSTGELF

J: TRBJ1-1
V: TRBV3-1/TRBV3-2
size: .
CDR3: ASTHLNTEAF

J: TRBJ1-5
V: TRBV6-2/TRBV6-3
size: .
CDR3: ASSYWGQSNQPQH

J: TRBJ2-3
V: TRBV9
size: .
CDR3: ASSRTGGTDTQY